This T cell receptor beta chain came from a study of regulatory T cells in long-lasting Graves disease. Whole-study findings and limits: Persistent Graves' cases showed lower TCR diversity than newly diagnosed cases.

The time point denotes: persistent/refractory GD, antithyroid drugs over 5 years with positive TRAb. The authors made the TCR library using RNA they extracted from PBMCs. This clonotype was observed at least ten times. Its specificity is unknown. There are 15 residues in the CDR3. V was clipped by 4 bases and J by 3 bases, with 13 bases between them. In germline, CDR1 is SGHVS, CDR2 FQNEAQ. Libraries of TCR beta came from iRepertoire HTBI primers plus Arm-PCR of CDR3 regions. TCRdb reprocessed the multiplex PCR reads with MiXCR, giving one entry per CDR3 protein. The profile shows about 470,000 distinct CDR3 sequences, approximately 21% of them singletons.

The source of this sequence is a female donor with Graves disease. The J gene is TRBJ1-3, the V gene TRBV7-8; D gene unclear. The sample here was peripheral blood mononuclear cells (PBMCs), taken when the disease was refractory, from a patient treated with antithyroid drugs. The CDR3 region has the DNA TGTGCCAGCAGCTCTGGAGGGAACGTTGGAAACACCATATATTTT. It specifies CASSSGGNVGNTIYF. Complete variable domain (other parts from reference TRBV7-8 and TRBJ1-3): GAGVSQSPRYKVAKRGQDVALRCDPISGHVSLFWYQQALGQGPEFLTYFQNEAQLDKSGLPSDRFFAERPEGSVSTLKIQRTQQEDSAVYLCASSSGGNVGNTIYFGEGSWLTVV.